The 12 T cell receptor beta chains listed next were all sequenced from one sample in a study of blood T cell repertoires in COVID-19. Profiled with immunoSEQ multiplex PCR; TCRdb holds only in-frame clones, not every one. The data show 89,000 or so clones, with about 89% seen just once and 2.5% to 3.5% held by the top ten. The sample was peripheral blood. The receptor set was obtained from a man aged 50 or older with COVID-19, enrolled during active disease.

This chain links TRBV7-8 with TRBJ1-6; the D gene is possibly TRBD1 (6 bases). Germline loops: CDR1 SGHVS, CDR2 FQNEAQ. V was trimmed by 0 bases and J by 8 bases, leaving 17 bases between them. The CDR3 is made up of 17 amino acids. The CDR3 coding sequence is TGTGCCAGCAGCTTAGCTAAAAGGACAGTGAATTATTCACCCCTCCACTTT. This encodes CASSLAKRTVNYSPLHF.

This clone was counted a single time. CDR3 nucleotides: TGCAGTGCTAGTACCCTTCCCGGGACAACCGCCTACGAGCAGTACTTC. Amino acids: CSASTLPGTTAYEQYF. This chain connects TRBV20-1 to TRBJ2-7, with D possibly matching TRBD1 (6 bases). Germline V lookup: CDR1 DFQATT, CDR2 SNEGSKA (reference sequence). Trimming removed 3 bases from V and 2 bases from J, with 20 bases in between. The CDR3 is 16 residues long.

The CDR3 here is CASDSSGTGGSPLHF. Written as DNA, the CDR3 is TGTGCCAGCGACTCCTCCGGGACAGGGGGTTCACCCCTCCACTTT. This chain links TRBV9 with TRBJ1-6; 11 nucleotides match TRBD1. This CDR3 contains 15 residues. Germline values: CDR1 SGDLS, CDR2 YYNGEE. The ends lost 7 bases at V and 9 bases at J; junction bases unmatched: 9.

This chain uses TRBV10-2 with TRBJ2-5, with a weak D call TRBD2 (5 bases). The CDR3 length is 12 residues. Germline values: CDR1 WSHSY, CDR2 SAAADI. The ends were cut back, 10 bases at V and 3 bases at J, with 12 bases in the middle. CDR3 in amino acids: CATMTGEETQYF. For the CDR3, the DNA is TGCGCCACTATGACCGGGGAAGAGACCCAGTACTTC.

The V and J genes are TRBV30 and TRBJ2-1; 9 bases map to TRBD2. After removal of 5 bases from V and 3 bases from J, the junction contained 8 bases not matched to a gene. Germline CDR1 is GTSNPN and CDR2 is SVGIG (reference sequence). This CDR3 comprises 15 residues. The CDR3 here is CAWAFKRGVYNEQFF. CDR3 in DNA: TGTGCCTGGGCCTTCAAGCGGGGGGTCTACAATGAGCAGTTCTTC.

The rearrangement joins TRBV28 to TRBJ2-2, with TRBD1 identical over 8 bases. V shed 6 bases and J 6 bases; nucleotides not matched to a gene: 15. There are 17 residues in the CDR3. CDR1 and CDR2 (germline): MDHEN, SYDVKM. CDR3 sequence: CASRLSRRTGKPGELFF. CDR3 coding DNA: TGTGCCAGCAGATTGAGCCGAAGGACAGGGAAGCCCGGGGAGCTGTTTTTT.

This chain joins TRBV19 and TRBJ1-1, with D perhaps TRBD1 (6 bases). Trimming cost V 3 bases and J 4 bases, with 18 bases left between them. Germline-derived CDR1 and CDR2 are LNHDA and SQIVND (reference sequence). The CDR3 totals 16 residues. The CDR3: CASSISLGGRLTEAFF. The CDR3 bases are TGTGCCAGTAGTATTTCCCTGGGGGGGCGCCTCACTGAAGCTTTCTTT.

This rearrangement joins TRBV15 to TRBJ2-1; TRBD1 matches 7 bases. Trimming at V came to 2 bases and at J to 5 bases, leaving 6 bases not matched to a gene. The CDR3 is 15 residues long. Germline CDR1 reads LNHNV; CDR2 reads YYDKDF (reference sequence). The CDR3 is CATSRNWDSNNEQFF. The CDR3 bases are TGTGCCACCAGCAGAAATTGGGACAGCAACAATGAGCAGTTCTTC.

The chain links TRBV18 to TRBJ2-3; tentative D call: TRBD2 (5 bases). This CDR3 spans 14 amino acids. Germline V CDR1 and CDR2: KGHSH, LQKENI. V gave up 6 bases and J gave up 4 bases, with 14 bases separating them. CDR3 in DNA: TGTGCCAGCTCCCCCGTAACGGGGTCAGATACGCAGTATTTT. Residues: CASSPVTGSDTQYF.

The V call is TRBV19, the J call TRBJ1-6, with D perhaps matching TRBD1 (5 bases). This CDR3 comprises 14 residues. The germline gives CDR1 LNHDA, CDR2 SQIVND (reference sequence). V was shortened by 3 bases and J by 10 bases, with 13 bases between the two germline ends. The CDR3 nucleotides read TGTGCCAGTAGTATGGCCAGGGATAGATCACCCCTCCACTTT. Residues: CASSMARDRSPLHF.

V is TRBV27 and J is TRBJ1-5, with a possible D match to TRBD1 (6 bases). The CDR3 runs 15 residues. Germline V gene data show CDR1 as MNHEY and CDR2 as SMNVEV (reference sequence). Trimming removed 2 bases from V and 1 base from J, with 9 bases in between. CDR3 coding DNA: TGTGCCAGCAGTTTAGTCCAGGGGAGCAATCAGCCCCAGCATTTT. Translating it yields CASSLVQGSNQPQHF.

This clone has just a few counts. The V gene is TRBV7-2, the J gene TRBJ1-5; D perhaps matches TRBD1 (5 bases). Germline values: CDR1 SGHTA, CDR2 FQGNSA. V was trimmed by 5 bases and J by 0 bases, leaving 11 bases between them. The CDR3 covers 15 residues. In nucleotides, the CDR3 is TGTGCCAGCAGCCCCGACAGTCATAGCAATCAGCCCCAGCATTTT. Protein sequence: CASSPDSHSNQPQHF.